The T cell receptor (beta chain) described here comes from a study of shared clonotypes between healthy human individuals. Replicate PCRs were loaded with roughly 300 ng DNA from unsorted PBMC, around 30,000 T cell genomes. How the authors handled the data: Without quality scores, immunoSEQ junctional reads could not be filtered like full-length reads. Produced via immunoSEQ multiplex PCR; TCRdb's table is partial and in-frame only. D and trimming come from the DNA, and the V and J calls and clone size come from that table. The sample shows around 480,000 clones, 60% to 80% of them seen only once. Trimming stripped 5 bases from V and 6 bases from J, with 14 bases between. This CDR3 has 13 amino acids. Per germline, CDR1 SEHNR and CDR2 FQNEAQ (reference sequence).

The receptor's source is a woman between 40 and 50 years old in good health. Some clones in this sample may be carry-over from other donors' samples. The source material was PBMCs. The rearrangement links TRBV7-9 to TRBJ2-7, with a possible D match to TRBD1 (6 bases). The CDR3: CASSTTGFAEQYF. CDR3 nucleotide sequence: TGTGCCAGCAGCACCACAGGGTTTGCCGAGCAGTACTTC.